These 10 T cell receptor beta chains originate from one sample sequenced in a study of cytomegalovirus exposure and HLA in healthy donors. In the PCR, 60 Vbeta and 13 Jbeta primers were used. Assay: immunoSEQ multiplex PCR; the TCRdb copy retains only in-frame clones and omits some. This table has under 200,000 clones, 70% to 80% appearing once. Material: PBMCs. The receptor source for this set is a man aged 30 to 39 in good health and CMV-seronegative.

The DNA of the CDR3 is TGTGCCAGCATGTTCTCAGGGTTTAGCGGCTACACCTTC. Amino acid sequence: CASMFSGFSGYTF. The V call is TRBV28, the J call TRBJ1-2; D is perhaps TRBD1 (5 bases). In germline, CDR1 is MDHEN, CDR2 SYDVKM. Trimming pared 7 bases from V and 8 bases from J, leaving 17 bases between. CDR3 length: 13 residues.

This chain links TRBV11-1 with TRBJ2-7, with 7 bases aligning to TRBD1. The length of the CDR3 is 14 residues. Losses at the gene ends were 5 bases for V and 2 bases for J; bases not matched to a gene: 6. CDR1 is SGHAT and CDR2 is FQDESV in the germline V gene (reference sequence). The CDR3 reads CASSGDRGAYEQYF. For the CDR3, the DNA is TGTGCCAGCAGCGGGGACAGAGGGGCCTACGAGCAGTACTTC.

The V and J genes are TRBV27 and TRBJ2-7; 8 nucleotides agree with TRBD1. Germline CDR1 and CDR2: MNHEY and SMNVEV (reference sequence). V gave up 4 bases and J gave up 2 bases; unmatched junction bases: 7. The CDR3 runs to 15 residues. The CDR3 sequence is CASSSRQGLPYEQYF. DNA of the CDR3: TGTGCCAGCAGTTCACGACAGGGGTTACCCTACGAGCAGTACTTC.

The chain combines TRBV19 with TRBJ1-2; 7 positions match TRBD1. CDR1 is LNHDA, CDR2 SQIVND, per germline (reference sequence). The CDR3 runs 15 residues. V was pared by 5 bases and J by 3 bases, with 9 bases of the junction left unmatched. CDR3 residues: CASSLNRGRDYGYTF. The CDR3 DNA reads as TGTGCCAGTAGTCTGAACAGGGGCCGGGACTATGGCTACACCTTC.

About this clone: Compared with germline, one end of the junction differs, possibly owing to a read error. The rearrangement links TRBV6-9 to TRBJ2-1; D unresolved. Germline V lookup: CDR1 MNHGY, CDR2 SVAAGI. The CDR3 is 14 residues long. The CDR3 DNA reads as TGTGCCAGGAGTTGTCCGAGAGTTTACAATGAGCAGTTCTTC. It specifies CARSCPRVYNEQFF.

This clone was picked up a small number of times. Other DNA sequences from this sample encode an identical CDR3 as well. This chain joins TRBV7-9 and TRBJ2-1; D is perhaps TRBD1 (6 bases). The CDR3 spans 15 residues. Germline CDR1 SEHNR, CDR2 FQNEAQ (reference sequence). With 1 base removed from V and 1 base from J, the gap between germline ends came to 8 bases. The CDR3 loop reads CASSLGGGSYNEQFF. The CDR3 DNA reads as TGTGCCAGCAGCTTAGGAGGGGGTTCCTACAATGAGCAGTTCTTC.

The sample holds one count of this clone. The V gene is TRBV7-6, the J gene TRBJ2-1, with TRBD2 matching 7 bases. CDR3 length: 15 residues. Looked up from germline, CDR1 is SGHVS and CDR2 is FNYEAQ. With V trimmed by 1 base and J by 4 bases, 4 bases remained unmatched. The DNA for the CDR3 is TGTGCCAGCAGCTTAGGCGCGGGGGAGTACAATGAGCAGTTCTTC. Protein sequence: CASSLGAGEYNEQFF.

A word on this clone: The same CDR3 also results from other DNA sequences found in this sample. The rearrangement links TRBV7-3 to TRBJ2-1, with 11 bases aligning to TRBD2. Per germline, CDR1 SGHTA and CDR2 FQGTGA. The CDR3 consists of 15 residues. The V segment lost 5 bases and the J segment 3 bases; nucleotides outside the gene matches: 3. CDR3 amino acids: CASSPTSGSYNEQFF. The CDR3 DNA is TGTGCCAGCAGCCCTACTAGCGGGAGCTACAATGAGCAGTTCTTC.

V usage is TRBV7-3 and J usage is TRBJ2-7; 7 nucleotides align to TRBD1. The CDR3 sequence is 13 residues long. Germline assignment: CDR1 SGHTA and CDR2 FQGTGA. V lost 5 bases and J lost 3; bases outside the gene matches: 4. CDR3 sequence: CASSQGQNYEQYF. The CDR3 coding sequence is TGTGCCAGCAGCCAGGGACAGAACTACGAGCAGTACTTC.

This sequence joins TRBV7-2 and TRBJ2-3, with TRBD2 matching over 8 bases. Trimming took 1 base from V and 1 from J; bases not matched to a gene: 4. Germline V lookup: CDR1 SGHTA, CDR2 FQGNSA. The length of the CDR3 is 16 residues. The CDR3 DNA is TGTGCCAGCAGCTTAGGTTTTAGCGGGGGCACAGATACGCAGTATTTT. Protein sequence: CASSLGFSGGTDTQYF.